A selection of T cell receptor beta chains follows, all from one sample in a study of OX40 agonist ivuxolimab in advanced cancers. Data came from immunoSEQ multiplex PCR; TCRdb stores just in-frame clones and leaves some out. The sample includes fewer than 80,000 clones, less than 95% seen only once; the top ten take over 4%. The input for sequencing was CD4+ or CD8+ T cells sorted from blood, taken in a trial of the OX40 agonist ivuxolimab. The receptors derive from an adult with an advanced solid tumor such as melanoma, head and neck, liver or kidney cancer. CDR3s include the opening cysteine and the closing phenylalanine or tryptophan. D genes are given only for firm matches. Size values are once, few and many counts, or a class for expanded clones, and some rows have none.

NA	NA	TRBV10-1	TRBJ2-1	TGCGCCAGCAGTGGAAACAGGCTATCCTACAATGAGCAGTTCTTC	CASSGNRLSYNEQFF
NA	NA	TRBV10-3	TRBJ1-4	TGTGTCCTCATCCACCGGGGGGCGGATGAAAAACTGTTTTTT	CVLIHRGADEKLFF
NA	NA	TRBV15	TRBJ1-5	TGTGCCACCAGCAGAGATCGAGCCGTCCTGTCACAGCCCCAGCATTTT	CATSRDRAVLSQPQHF
NA	NA	TRBV21-1	TRBJ1-5	TGTGCCAGCATTGAAAGGAGTCAGCCCCAGCATTTT	CASIERSQPQHF
NA	few	TRBV11-2	TRBJ1-2	TGTGCCAGCAGCTTAACAGGGAAGGACTACACCTTC	CASSLTGKDYTF
NA	once	TRBV11-3	TRBJ2-1	TGTGCCAGCAGCTTAGAAGTAGGGCGGGCCCTCTCCTACAATGAGCAGTTCTTC	CASSLEVGRALSYNEQFF
NA	NA	TRBV19	TRBJ2-7	TGTGCCAGCCACCCCCGAGGAGCTTCGGGGTACGAGCAGTACTTC	CASHPRGASGYEQYF
NA	NA	TRBV5-6	TRBJ2-7	TGTGCCAGCAGCTTGGTGAGCAGCTACGAGCAGTACTTC	CASSLVSSYEQYF
TRBD1	NA	TRBV28	TRBJ2-4	TGTGCCAGCAGTTTCCAGGGGGCGCCGGCCAAAAACATTCAGTACTTC	CASSFQGAPAKNIQYF
NA	NA	TRBV4-2	TRBJ2-7	TGTGCCAGCAGCCAACAACAGGGCGGAACGGCCTACGAGCAGTACTTC	CASSQQQGGTAYEQYF
NA	NA	TRBV28	TRBJ1-5	TGTGCCAGCAGTGGCCATACGGGGGGGGACCAGCCCCAGCATTTT	CASSGHTGGDQPQHF
TRBD1	NA	TRBV5-8	TRBJ2-1	TGTGCCAGCAGCCCCGGGGCCGGGACAGGGGGGAATGAGCAGTTCTTC	CASSPGAGTGGNEQFF
TRBD2	NA	TRBV5-1	TRBJ2-7	TGCGCCAGCAGCCTCGGAGGGGAGGGGCCCTACGAGCAGTACTTC	CASSLGGEGPYEQYF
NA	NA	TRBV30	TRBJ1-3	TGTGCCTGGGGGGCCTCTGGAAACACCATATATTTT	CAWGASGNTIYF
NA	once	TRBV28	TRBJ1-6	TGTGCCAGCAGTTTAGCTTGGGGTGCCCTCCACTTT	CASSLAWGALHF
NA	NA	TRBV5-5	TRBJ1-5	TGTGCCAGCAGCTTGGCGTTTTCGGCAAATCAGCCCCAGCATTTT	CASSLAFSANQPQHF
TRBD1	NA	TRBV15	TRBJ1-4	TGTGCCACCAGCCCCCTACGACAGGGGAATGAAAAACTGTTTTTT	CATSPLRQGNEKLFF
NA	NA	TRBV9	TRBJ2-7	TGTGCCAGCAGCGTCGAAGGGACACTTGAAGAGCAGTACTTC	CASSVEGTLEEQYF
TRBD2	NA	TRBV5-1	TRBJ2-7	TGCGCCAGCAGCTTGGTAGGCAGGCCCCGGGGACTAGCGGGAGGTTTCTCCTACGAGCAGTACTTC	CASSLVGRPRGLAGGFSYEQYF
NA	NA	TRBV10-3	TRBJ1-2	TGTGCCATCAGTTTAACTGGGGATACTTATGGCTACACCTTC	CAISLTGDTYGYTF
NA	few	TRBV19	TRBJ2-4	TGTGCCAGTAGAGGAACGAAGGCTGAAACCAAAAACATTCAGTACTTC	CASRGTKAETKNIQYF
NA	NA	TRBV18	TRBJ2-7	TGTGCCAGCTCACCACGCGGGGACCCCTACGAGCAGTACTTC	CASSPRGDPYEQYF
TRBD2	NA	TRBV9	TRBJ2-1	TGTGCCAGCAGCGTAGGGAGCGGGAGATACAATGAGCAGTTCTTC	CASSVGSGRYNEQFF
NA	once	TRBV5-1	TRBJ1-2	TGCGCCAGCAGCTTGGCCGAAGGAAACCCTGTAGGGGGTGGCTACACCTTC	CASSLAEGNPVGGGYTF
NA	once	TRBV6-5	TRBJ1-5	TGTGCCAGCAGCCCTTTACAGGTCGTCCAGCCCCAGCATTTT	CASSPLQVVQPQHF
NA	NA	TRBV27	TRBJ2-4	TGTGCCAGCAGACCAACGAAAAGGAACATTCAGTACTTC	CASRPTKRNIQYF
TRBD1	once	TRBV5-1	TRBJ2-1	TGCGCCAGCAGAATCCGGACAGGGGCCTCTCCCAAGTTCTTC	CASRIRTGASPKFF
NA	NA	TRBV9	TRBJ2-2	TGTGCCAGCAGCGTAGAAATCGGGGAGCTGTTTTTT	CASSVEIGELFF
TRBD1	NA	TRBV4-2	TRBJ1-5	TGTGCCAGCAGCCAGGGACCGGGACAGGGTACACCTAGCAATCAGCCCCAGCATTTT	CASSQGPGQGTPSNQPQHF
NA	NA	TRBV4-1	TRBJ2-7	TGCGCCAGCAGCCTTCTATGGGGGGACGAGCAGTACTTC	CASSLLWGDEQYF
TRBD2	NA	TRBV4-1	TRBJ2-1	TGCGCCAGCAGCCAAGAAACTAGCGGGAGGTCCTCCTACAATGAGCAGTTCTTC	CASSQETSGRSSYNEQFF
TRBD2	once	TRBV18	TRBJ2-3	TGTGCCAGCTCACGGACGGCGGGAGGGCCGTCTGATACGCAGTATTTT	CASSRTAGGPSDTQYF
NA	NA	TRBV30	TRBJ1-3	TGTGCCTGGGGTCCGAACATCGGAAACACCATATATTTT	CAWGPNIGNTIYF
NA	few	TRBV2	TRBJ1-5	TGTGCCAGCAGGGAACTGGGCAATCAGCCCCAGCATTTT	CASRELGNQPQHF
NA	NA	TRBV9	TRBJ2-3	TGTGCCAGCAGCACTCGGGACGTACTCACGCAGTATTTT	CASSTRDVLTQYF
NA	NA	TRBV6-6	TRBJ1-1	TGTGCCAGCAGCTACCCCCGTGCCCAGGGGACTGAAGCTTTCTTT	CASSYPRAQGTEAFF
TRBD1	NA	TRBV18	TRBJ2-1	TGTGCCAGCCGACAGGGCGACAATGAGCAGTTCTTC	CASRQGDNEQFF
NA	NA	TRBV28	TRBJ2-2	TGTGCCAGCAGGGAAAAACCGAACACCGGGGAGCTGTTTTTT	CASREKPNTGELFF
NA	NA	TRBV6-5	TRBJ1-1	TGTGCCAGCGGCGGCCGGGGAGTCCCTGAAGCTTTCTTT	CASGGRGVPEAFF
TRBD1	NA	TRBV7-3	TRBJ1-1	TGTGCCAGCAGCTTCGACAGGGGGCTGTTAGCTTTCTTT	CASSFDRGLLAFF
NA	NA	TRBV19	TRBJ1-1	TGTGCCAGTAGTATTCAGGGTTCCAACACTGAAGCTTTCTTT	CASSIQGSNTEAFF
NA	NA	TRBV18	TRBJ2-7	TGTGCCAGCTCACCCCCGGCAGGGTCCTACGAGCAGTACTTC	CASSPPAGSYEQYF
NA	NA	TRBV5-6	TRBJ1-1	TGTGCCAGCAGTTATGGACGGATAAACACTGAAGCTTTCTTT	CASSYGRINTEAFF
TRBD1	NA	TRBV6-1	TRBJ1-5	TGTGCCAGCACCGCGGGACAGGGGCCTTATCAGCCCCAGCATTTT	CASTAGQGPYQPQHF
TRBD1	few	TRBV6-1	TRBJ2-7	TGTGCCAGCAGCCCCCTGAGGGGGCTGGACGAGCAGTACTTC	CASSPLRGLDEQYF
NA	NA	TRBV28	TRBJ1-1	TGTGCCAGCAGTTTATTCGGGGGTAATGCCGTCAGAGCTGAAGCTTTCTTT	CASSLFGGNAVRAEAFF
TRBD1	NA	TRBV30	TRBJ2-7	TGTGCCTGGAGTGTACACAGGGGCGAGCAGTACTTC	CAWSVHRGEQYF
NA	NA	TRBV27	TRBJ2-1	TGTGCCAGCAGGAACTGGTACAATGAGCAGTTCTTC	CASRNWYNEQFF
TRBD1	NA	TRBV5-1	TRBJ2-7	TGCGCCAGCAGCCCTGGGACAGGAACATACGAGCAGTACTTC	CASSPGTGTYEQYF
NA	NA	TRBV5-5	TRBJ1-2	TGTGCCAGCAGCTTGGGCAGGGCCGGCTATGGCTACACCTTC	CASSLGRAGYGYTF
NA	NA	TRBV5-8	TRBJ1-4	TGTGCCAGCAGAAGGGCCTCCGGGGGTGAAAAACTGTTTTTT	CASRRASGGEKLFF
NA	NA	TRBV28	TRBJ2-4	TGTGCCGTCCTAGCCAAAAACATTCAGTACTTC	CAVLAKNIQYF
TRBD2	NA	TRBV6-5	TRBJ2-1	TGTGCCAGCAGTTACTTAGGGACTAGAGTCTACAATGAGCAGTTCTTC	CASSYLGTRVYNEQFF
NA	NA	TRBV7-9	TRBJ2-5	TGTGCCAGCAGCTTAGGGACGGTAATCCGGGAGACCCAGTACTTC	CASSLGTVIRETQYF
NA	NA	TRBV28	TRBJ1-2	TGTGCCAGCAGTGCCGGCCGGTCCGACTATGGCTACACCTTC	CASSAGRSDYGYTF
NA	once	TRBV7-6	TRBJ2-7	TGTGCCAGCAGCTCCGGGACCGCTCGCTCCTACGAGCAGTACTTC	CASSSGTARSYEQYF
NA	NA	TRBV7-2	TRBJ2-5	TGTGCCAGCAGCTTAGGAGGGGAGAAGACCCAGTACTTC	CASSLGGEKTQYF
NA	NA	TRBV27	TRBJ2-3	TGTGCCAGCAGTGGCCGGGACCCCCGTACGGATACGCAGTATTTT	CASSGRDPRTDTQYF
NA	NA	TRBV28	TRBJ2-7	TGTGCCAGCAGTCCTTACATCGGGTTATACGAGCAGTACTTC	CASSPYIGLYEQYF